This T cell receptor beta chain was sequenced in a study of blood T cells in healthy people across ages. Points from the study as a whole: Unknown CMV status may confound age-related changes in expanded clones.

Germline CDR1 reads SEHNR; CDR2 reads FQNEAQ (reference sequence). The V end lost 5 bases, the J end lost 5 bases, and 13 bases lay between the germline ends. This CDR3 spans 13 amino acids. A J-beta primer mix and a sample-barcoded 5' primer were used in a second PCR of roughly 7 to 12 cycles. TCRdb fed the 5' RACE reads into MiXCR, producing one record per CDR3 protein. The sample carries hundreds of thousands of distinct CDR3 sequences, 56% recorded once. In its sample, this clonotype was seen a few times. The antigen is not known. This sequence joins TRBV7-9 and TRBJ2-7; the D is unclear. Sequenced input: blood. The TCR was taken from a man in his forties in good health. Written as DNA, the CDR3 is TGTGCCAGCAGCCGCAGTCAGCCCGACGAGCAGTACTTC. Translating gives CASSRSQPDEQYF.